These T cell receptor beta chains were read from a single sample in a study of blood T cell repertoires in COVID-19. Libraries were prepared by immunoSEQ multiplex PCR; TCRdb keeps only in-frame clonotypes and omits some of them. The repertoire has about 120,000 clones, 82% of them found once; the top ten carry roughly 7.7%. Sequenced sample: peripheral blood. The source of these receptors is a man between 65 and 85 years old with acute or convalescent COVID-19. CDR3s include the opening cysteine and the closing phenylalanine or tryptophan. Each record gives: clone size, J gene, D gene, V gene, CDR3 DNA, CDR3 protein. A D gene is named only where the DNA matches it firmly. Clone size is given for some rows only: seen once, a few or many times, or a class if the clone is expanded.

clone size: .
J gene: TRBJ2-5
D gene: TRBD2
V gene: TRBV7-9
CDR3 DNA: TGTGCCAGCAGCCCTTTAGGGACTAGCGGTGAGACCCAGTACTTC
CDR3 protein: CASSPLGTSGETQYF

clone size: .
J gene: TRBJ1-1
D gene: .
V gene: TRBV5-6
CDR3 DNA: TGTGCCAGCGGGCTTGGGGGGATGAACACTGAAGCTTTCTTT
CDR3 protein: CASGLGGMNTEAFF

clone size: .
J gene: TRBJ1-4
D gene: TRBD1
V gene: TRBV30
CDR3 DNA: TGTGCCTGGAGTCTGTCGACAGGGCAAAGAGAAAAACTGTTTTTT
CDR3 protein: CAWSLSTGQREKLFF

clone size: few
J gene: TRBJ2-2
D gene: .
V gene: TRBV19
CDR3 DNA: TGTGCCAGTAGTATCTTCCCAGGGGTGGTGACCGGGGAGCTGTTTTTT
CDR3 protein: CASSIFPGVVTGELFF

clone size: .
J gene: TRBJ2-3
D gene: .
V gene: TRBV7-2
CDR3 DNA: TGTGCCAGCAGCTTGAGTTCTACAGATACGCAGTATTTT
CDR3 protein: CASSLSSTDTQYF

clone size: .
J gene: TRBJ2-2
D gene: .
V gene: TRBV18
CDR3 DNA: TGTGCCAGCTCAACGGCCGGGAGGAACACCGGGGAGCTGTTTTTT
CDR3 protein: CASSTAGRNTGELFF

clone size: .
J gene: TRBJ1-6
D gene: .
V gene: TRBV30
CDR3 DNA: TGTGCCTGCACCGGGACAATGAGCTCCTATAATTCACCCCTCCACTTT
CDR3 protein: CACTGTMSSYNSPLHF

clone size: .
J gene: TRBJ1-5
D gene: TRBD1
V gene: TRBV10-3
CDR3 DNA: TGTGCCATCAGTGCGCACCGACAGGGAACGGATAATCAGCCCCAGCATTTT
CDR3 protein: CAISAHRQGTDNQPQHF

clone size: .
J gene: TRBJ2-3
D gene: TRBD1
V gene: TRBV5-1
CDR3 DNA: TGCGCCAGCAGCGTAACCGGGACAGGGCACACAGATACGCAGTATTTT
CDR3 protein: CASSVTGTGHTDTQYF

clone size: .
J gene: TRBJ2-1
D gene: TRBD1
V gene: TRBV5-4
CDR3 DNA: TGTGCCAGCGGTAAAACAGGGGGCTACAATGAGCAGTTCTTC
CDR3 protein: CASGKTGGYNEQFF

clone size: few
J gene: TRBJ1-1
D gene: .
V gene: TRBV18
CDR3 DNA: TGTGCCAGCTCGGTGGGAGGGGAAACTGAAGCTTTCTTT
CDR3 protein: CASSVGGETEAFF

clone size: .
J gene: TRBJ2-1
D gene: TRBD1
V gene: TRBV5-1
CDR3 DNA: TGCGCCAGCAGCTTGGTGCAGGGGGCCCTCAATGAGCAGTTCTTC
CDR3 protein: CASSLVQGALNEQFF

clone size: .
J gene: TRBJ1-5
D gene: TRBD1
V gene: TRBV7-8
CDR3 DNA: TGTGCCAGCAGCCCCGAGACAGGGATTGTAAATCAGCCCCAGCATTTT
CDR3 protein: CASSPETGIVNQPQHF

clone size: .
J gene: TRBJ1-1
D gene: .
V gene: TRBV5-8
CDR3 DNA: TGTGCCAGCAGCGTGACCGGGAGATACACTGAAGCTTTCTTT
CDR3 protein: CASSVTGRYTEAFF

clone size: .
J gene: TRBJ1-4
D gene: TRBD1
V gene: TRBV5-1
CDR3 DNA: TGCGCCAGCAGCATACGGACAGGGAGGGAAAAACTGTTTTTT
CDR3 protein: CASSIRTGREKLFF

clone size: .
J gene: TRBJ1-3
D gene: .
V gene: TRBV5-5
CDR3 DNA: TGTGCCAGCAGCTGGGTGGGCTCAGCTGGAAACACCATATATTTT
CDR3 protein: CASSWVGSAGNTIYF

clone size: .
J gene: TRBJ2-1
D gene: TRBD2
V gene: TRBV27
CDR3 DNA: TGTGCCAGCACCCAGTTTAGGCGGCCGGGACTACCTGACAATGAGCAGTTCTTC
CDR3 protein: CASTQFRRPGLPDNEQFF

clone size: .
J gene: TRBJ2-3
D gene: .
V gene: TRBV13
CDR3 DNA: TGTGCCAGCAGCTTAGGCGCAGGGGATTCAGATACGCAGTATTTT
CDR3 protein: CASSLGAGDSDTQYF

clone size: .
J gene: TRBJ2-4
D gene: .
V gene: TRBV30
CDR3 DNA: TGTGCCTGGAGTGTCTCAAGCGGAAACATTCAGTACTTC
CDR3 protein: CAWSVSSGNIQYF

clone size: .
J gene: TRBJ2-1
D gene: TRBD2
V gene: TRBV24-1
CDR3 DNA: TGTGCCACCAGTGATTTCCTGACTAGCGGGGACTACAATGAGCAGTTCTTC
CDR3 protein: CATSDFLTSGDYNEQFF

clone size: .
J gene: TRBJ2-1
D gene: .
V gene: TRBV5-1
CDR3 DNA: TGCGCCAGCAGCCGGGGCAATGAGCAGTTCTTC
CDR3 protein: CASSRGNEQFF

clone size: .
J gene: TRBJ2-1
D gene: TRBD2
V gene: TRBV27
CDR3 DNA: TGTGCCAGCTCACTAGCGGGAGGCTCCTACAATGAGCAGTTCTTC
CDR3 protein: CASSLAGGSYNEQFF

clone size: few
J gene: TRBJ2-1
D gene: TRBD2
V gene: TRBV12-3/TRBV12-4
CDR3 DNA: TGTGCCAGCAGAGCTAGCGGCTACAATGAGCAGTTCTTC
CDR3 protein: CASRASGYNEQFF

clone size: .
J gene: TRBJ1-2
D gene: .
V gene: TRBV5-1
CDR3 DNA: TGCGCCAGCAGCTTATGGCAGGGGAATGATGGCTACACCTTC
CDR3 protein: CASSLWQGNDGYTF

clone size: .
J gene: TRBJ1-1
D gene: .
V gene: TRBV4-2
CDR3 DNA: TGTGCCAGCAGCCAAGATCTCCGGGGTAACACTGAAGCTTTCTTT
CDR3 protein: CASSQDLRGNTEAFF

clone size: .
J gene: TRBJ2-3
D gene: TRBD2
V gene: TRBV30
CDR3 DNA: TGTGCCTGGAGCGCTCCCCCTGGACTAGCGGGAAAGCTTAGCACAGATACGCAGTATTTT
CDR3 protein: CAWSAPPGLAGKLSTDTQYF

clone size: .
J gene: TRBJ2-1
D gene: TRBD2
V gene: TRBV10-3
CDR3 DNA: TGTGCCATCAGTGAGCTTAGCGGGGCCAACAATGAGCAGTTCTTC
CDR3 protein: CAISELSGANNEQFF

clone size: .
J gene: TRBJ1-1
D gene: TRBD1
V gene: TRBV5-4
CDR3 DNA: TGTGCCAGCAAAGGAGGGGGCGCCCGTGAAGCTTTCTTT
CDR3 protein: CASKGGGAREAFF

clone size: .
J gene: TRBJ1-6
D gene: TRBD1
V gene: TRBV5-4
CDR3 DNA: TGTGCCAGCAGCTCCCTTGGACAGGGGGATTCACCCCTCCACTTT
CDR3 protein: CASSSLGQGDSPLHF

clone size: .
J gene: TRBJ1-2
D gene: .
V gene: TRBV30
CDR3 DNA: TGTGCCTGGAGTAGGGCGGGGGCCGCCTCTCATGGCTACACCTTC
CDR3 protein: CAWSRAGAASHGYTF

clone size: .
J gene: TRBJ2-3
D gene: TRBD2
V gene: TRBV19
CDR3 DNA: TGTGCCAGTAGTAGAACTAGCGGGGGGGCCGGATTCACAGATACGCAGTATTTT
CDR3 protein: CASSRTSGGAGFTDTQYF

clone size: few
J gene: TRBJ1-2
D gene: TRBD1
V gene: TRBV5-1
CDR3 DNA: TGCGCCAGCAGCTGGACAGGCTATGGCTACACCTTC
CDR3 protein: CASSWTGYGYTF

clone size: once
J gene: TRBJ2-4
D gene: TRBD1
V gene: TRBV6-5
CDR3 DNA: TGTGCCAGCGGACAGGGGACAAACATTCAGTACTTC
CDR3 protein: CASGQGTNIQYF

clone size: .
J gene: TRBJ2-3
D gene: TRBD2
V gene: TRBV5-4
CDR3 DNA: TGTGCCAGCAGAAAAACGGGACTAAACACAGATACGCAGTATTTT
CDR3 protein: CASRKTGLNTDTQYF

clone size: .
J gene: TRBJ1-5
D gene: TRBD1
V gene: TRBV24-1
CDR3 DNA: TGTGCCACCATCCTTGGGACAGGGCAGGGTTCGGAGCCCCAGCATTTT
CDR3 protein: CATILGTGQGSEPQHF

clone size: .
J gene: TRBJ1-5
D gene: .
V gene: TRBV7-7
CDR3 DNA: TGTGCTAGCAGCGCCCCGGGAGACCTCTTGGCGCCCCAGCATTTT
CDR3 protein: CASSAPGDLLAPQHF

clone size: .
J gene: TRBJ2-1
D gene: TRBD2
V gene: TRBV7-3
CDR3 DNA: TGTGCCAGCAGCTTTTCTAGCGGGGGGACGAATGAGCAGTTCTTC
CDR3 protein: CASSFSSGGTNEQFF

clone size: .
J gene: TRBJ2-2
D gene: .
V gene: TRBV15
CDR3 DNA: TGTGCCACCAGCAGAGGGGCAGGGGTTCCCGGGGAGCTGTTTTTT
CDR3 protein: CATSRGAGVPGELFF

clone size: few
J gene: TRBJ1-1
D gene: .
V gene: TRBV20-1
CDR3 DNA: TGCAGTGCTCAAGACAGCACTGAAGCTTTCTTT
CDR3 protein: CSAQDSTEAFF

clone size: .
J gene: TRBJ2-7
D gene: TRBD2
V gene: TRBV7-7
CDR3 DNA: TGTGCTAGCAGCTCCGGCGCCGGACTAGCGGGCGACGAGCAGTACTTC
CDR3 protein: CASSSGAGLAGDEQYF

clone size: .
J gene: TRBJ2-1
D gene: TRBD2
V gene: TRBV6-6
CDR3 DNA: TGTGCCAGCAGTCCGGGACTAGCGGGGGGTAGCTCCTACAATGAGCAGTTCTTC
CDR3 protein: CASSPGLAGGSSYNEQFF

clone size: few
J gene: TRBJ1-6
D gene: TRBD1
V gene: TRBV3-1/TRBV3-2
CDR3 DNA: TGTGCCAGCAGCCTAGGACAGGGAGTTTCACCCCTCCACTTT
CDR3 protein: CASSLGQGVSPLHF

clone size: .
J gene: TRBJ2-3
D gene: TRBD1
V gene: TRBV19
CDR3 DNA: TGTGCCAGTAGTATAGCAGGGGGTCGGAAATCGGATACGCAGTATTTT
CDR3 protein: CASSIAGGRKSDTQYF

clone size: .
J gene: TRBJ2-7
D gene: TRBD1
V gene: TRBV7-7
CDR3 DNA: TGTGCCAGCAGCTTGGGGGACAGCGTCTCCTACGAGCAGTACTTC
CDR3 protein: CASSLGDSVSYEQYF

clone size: .
J gene: TRBJ1-1
D gene: .
V gene: TRBV7-9
CDR3 DNA: TGTGCCAGCAGCTTAGGCAGGTTGGACACTGAAGCTTTCTTT
CDR3 protein: CASSLGRLDTEAFF

clone size: .
J gene: TRBJ2-5
D gene: TRBD2
V gene: TRBV28
CDR3 DNA: TGTGCCAGCAGGCACTATCTAGCGGGGGCCCTTCGGAAGACCCAGTACTTC
CDR3 protein: CASRHYLAGALRKTQYF

clone size: .
J gene: TRBJ1-5
D gene: .
V gene: TRBV27
CDR3 DNA: TGTGCCAGCAGTTTGTCGGGAGTATGGGAGCCCCAGCATTTT
CDR3 protein: CASSLSGVWEPQHF